This entry lists 25 T cell receptor beta chains sequenced from one sample in a study of T cells in Graves' hyperthyroidism and ophthalmopathy. Amplified TCR beta CDR3 regions came from RNA transcripts. With the HTBI primer set, the TCR CDR3 went through a first round of RT-PCR. TCRdb processed the multiplex PCR reads anew with MiXCR; each CDR3 protein has one entry. The sample lists 730,000 or so distinct CDR3 sequences, 18% seen once, with around 17% in the top ten. Specimen: blood. Receptor source: a woman between 50 and 59 years old with Graves' hyperthyroidism that later progressed to Graves' ophthalmopathy.

In its sample, this clonotype was seen many times. The rearrangement links TRBV6-5 to TRBJ1-6; D remains unclear. Germline CDR1 reads MNHEY; CDR2 reads SVGAGI. V was trimmed by 4 bases and J by 0 bases, leaving 13 bases between them. CDR3 length equals 17 residues. The CDR3 loop reads CASSSPRGSSYNSPLHF. CDR3 nucleotide sequence: TGTGCCAGCAGTTCTCCCCGAGGGAGCTCCTATAATTCACCCCTCCACTTT.

This clonotype was detected only a few times. The chain is built from TRBV10-3 and TRBJ2-3; 7 nucleotides agree with TRBD2. Germline CDR1 is ENHRY and CDR2 is SYGVKD. The CDR3 length is 11 residues. CDR3 DNA sequence: TGTGCTACAAGGGAGGGGGATACGCAGTATTTT. Its translation is CATREGDTQYF.

This clonotype has at least ten counts. This chain uses TRBV11-2 with TRBJ2-7; no firm D call. The CDR3 length is 15 residues. Trimming left V 1 base short and J 2 bases short, with 12 bases between. Germline V gene sequence: CDR1 SGHAT, CDR2 FQNNGV. CDR3 amino acids: CASSLGGPKAYEQYF. The CDR3 DNA is TGTGCCAGCAGCTTAGGGGGTCCTAAGGCCTACGAGCAGTACTTC.

The CDR3 DNA follows: TGCAGTGCTAGCCGCGCAGACAGGGGGCAAGAGACCCAGTACTTC. Its protein is CSASRADRGQETQYF. The chain combines TRBV20-1 with TRBJ2-5; 9 nucleotides line up with TRBD1. From germline, CDR1 is DFQATT and CDR2 SNEGSKA (reference sequence). The CDR3 consists of 15 residues. J lost 2 bases, V lost 3 bases, and 7 bases had no gene match.

This clonotype was detected ten times or more. The chain has TRBV28 and TRBJ1-2; 9 nucleotides agree with TRBD1. Unmatched junction bases numbered 6, after V lost 7 bases and J lost 6 bases. The CDR3 runs to 13 residues. The germline CDR1 and CDR2 sequences are MDHEN and SYDVKM. In DNA form, the CDR3 reads TGTGCCAGCACGATACAGGGGGCGCATGGCTACACCTTC. Its protein product is CASTIQGAHGYTF.

V usage is TRBV18 and J usage is TRBJ2-1, with a possible D match to TRBD1 (7 bases). This CDR3 comprises 16 residues. Germline values: CDR1 KGHSH, CDR2 LQKENI. The V gene lost 4 bases and the J gene lost 1 base, with 14 bases spanning the gap. Here the CDR3 reads CASSLKTGTSYNEQFF. DNA of the CDR3: TGTGCCAGCTCACTTAAGACAGGGACTTCCTACAATGAGCAGTTCTTC.

This clonotype showed up many times. The rearrangement links TRBV29-1 to TRBJ2-7; tentative D call: TRBD1 (5 bases). V gave up 6 bases and J gave up 1 base, with 7 bases separating them. The CDR3 extends over 11 amino acids. Germline V lookup: CDR1 SQVTM, CDR2 ANQGSEA. CDR3 protein: CSVTASYEQYF. CDR3 DNA: TGCAGCGTGACAGCTTCCTACGAGCAGTACTTC.

This clonotype was found a few times. The rearrangement joins TRBV29-1 to TRBJ1-1; D not certain. The CDR3 contains 13 residues. V lost 4 bases, J lost 3 bases, and 12 bases lay in between. Germline loops: CDR1 SQVTM, CDR2 ANQGSEA. CDR3 nucleotide sequence: TGCAGCGTTGCATGGAGGGAAGACACTGAAGCTTTCTTT. Amino acids: CSVAWREDTEAFF.

This clonotype was recorded many times. This rearrangement joins TRBV6-6 to TRBJ2-3; D is uncertain. CDR1 MNHNY and CDR2 SVGAGI come from the germline V gene (reference sequence). The CDR3 extends over 15 amino acids. Trimming removed 2 bases from V and 1 base from J, with 10 bases in between. CDR3 in amino acids: CASSYGNTGTDTQYF. DNA of the CDR3: TGTGCCAGCAGTTACGGGAACACGGGCACAGATACGCAGTATTTT.

This clonotype was found a few times. The chain links TRBV6-5 to TRBJ1-3; D might be TRBD1 (5 bases). CDR1 is MNHEY, CDR2 SVGAGI, per germline. Trimming shortened V by 0 bases and J by 0 bases, and 12 bases separated the two germline ends. This CDR3 has 17 residues. CDR3 bases: TGTGCCAGCAGTTACTCGGGGGTCGGTAACTCTGGAAACACCATATATTTT. It is translated as CASSYSGVGNSGNTIYF.

This clonotype was found a few times. The rearrangement uses TRBV20-1 and TRBJ1-5; D is ambiguous. Trimming cost V 5 bases and J 4 bases, with 6 bases left between them. The length of the CDR3 is 11 residues. Germline loops: CDR1 DFQATT, CDR2 SNEGSKA (reference sequence). DNA of the CDR3: TGCAGTGCTGGCCGAAATCAGCCCCAGCATTTT. Its protein is CSAGRNQPQHF.

This chain links TRBV6-1 with TRBJ2-3; 8 bases are a match to TRBD1. Germline V gene data show CDR1 as MNHNS and CDR2 as SASEGT. The CDR3 totals 14 residues. V lost 6 bases, J lost 3 bases, and 5 bases stayed unmatched. The CDR3 spells CASRTTGDTDTQYF. The CDR3 DNA reads TGTGCCAGCAGAACGACAGGGGATACAGATACGCAGTATTTT.

The chain couples TRBV20-1 to TRBJ2-2; no reliable D call. The CDR3 contains 15 residues. Trimming left V 0 bases short and J 2 bases short, with 10 bases between. Germline CDR1 DFQATT, CDR2 SNEGSKA (reference sequence). The CDR3 loop is CSARDLDRNTGELFF. The CDR3 nucleotides read TGCAGTGCTAGAGACCTGGACCGAAACACCGGGGAGCTGTTTTTT.

This clonotype was counted many times. The CDR3 bases are TGTGCCAGCTCACCCGGGACCTCCTCTGGAAACACCATATATTTT. Protein sequence: CASSPGTSSGNTIYF. This rearrangement joins TRBV18 to TRBJ1-3; possibly TRBD1 for D (5 bases). V dropped 3 bases and J dropped 0 bases, with 9 bases sitting between them. This CDR3 is built from 15 residues. CDR1 and CDR2 from the germline V gene are KGHSH and LQKENI.

Worth noting for this clonotype: This sequence may be a read error, since a much larger clone differs from it by one base. This chain connects TRBV11-3 to TRBJ2-2, with TRBD2 as a possible D gene (5 bases). The CDR3 has 18 residues. Germline V gives CDR1 SGHNT, CDR2 YENEEA. V was cut by 5 bases and J by 0 bases, with 19 bases left in between. Here the CDR3 reads CASSPKWRAAPNTGELFF. The CDR3 DNA reads TGTGCCAGCAGCCCAAAATGGCGGGCCGCCCCGAACACCGGGGAGCTGTTTTTT.

A few counts support this clonotype. The rearrangement uses TRBV20-1 and TRBJ2-3; D not certain. This CDR3 contains 13 residues. V gave up 0 bases and J gave up 0 bases, with 4 bases separating them. CDR1 DFQATT and CDR2 SNEGSKA come from the germline V gene (reference sequence). The CDR3 coding sequence is TGCAGTGCTAGAGAGGCGAGCACAGATACGCAGTATTTT. It yields the protein CSAREASTDTQYF.

This chain joins TRBV5-1 and TRBJ2-5; 8 bases map to TRBD2. The germline gives CDR1 SGHRS, CDR2 YFSETQ. The CDR3 has 14 residues. The J segment lost 4 bases and the V segment lost 0 bases, leaving 2 bases of the junction unmatched. The CDR3: CASSLDREGETQYF. For the CDR3, the DNA is TGCGCCAGCAGCTTGGATCGGGAGGGAGAGACCCAGTACTTC.

This clonotype has more than one count but fewer than ten. The V call is TRBV29-1, the J call TRBJ1-2; D is uncertain. Trimming stripped 2 bases from V and 7 bases from J, with 11 bases between. The CDR3 is 12 residues long. In germline, CDR1 is SQVTM, CDR2 ANQGSEA. CDR3 protein: CSVESGMGGYTF. The DNA of the CDR3 is TGCAGCGTTGAATCGGGGATGGGTGGCTACACCTTC.

The chain recombines TRBV6-2 or TRBV6-3 with TRBJ2-3; the match to TRBD1 covers 9 bases. This CDR3 is built from 16 residues. Germline V gives CDR1 MNHEY, CDR2 SVGEGT. Trimming at V came to 0 bases and at J to 6 bases, leaving 7 bases not matched to a gene. Written as DNA, the CDR3 is TGTGCCAGCAGTTACTCGAGAGGGACAGGGTCGGATACGCAGTATTTT. Protein: CASSYSRGTGSDTQYF.

This clonotype was seen only a few times. The V and J genes are TRBV20-1 and TRBJ1-5; 9 bases fit TRBD1. Germline V gene sequence: CDR1 DFQATT, CDR2 SNEGSKA (reference sequence). Germline trimming cut 8 bases from V and 5 bases from J; bases unmatched to any gene: 4. The CDR3 contains 12 residues. CDR3 protein: CSTRTGDQPQHF. The CDR3 DNA reads TGCAGTACCCGGACAGGGGATCAGCCCCAGCATTTT.

This clonotype was observed many times. This chain uses TRBV11-3 with TRBJ2-3; 8 bases map to TRBD2. Germline loops: CDR1 SGHNT, CDR2 YENEEA. This CDR3 comprises 16 residues. V was pared by 1 base and J by 1 base, with 4 bases of the junction left unmatched. The CDR3 nucleotides are TGTGCCAGCAGCTTAGGCTGGCGGGGGGGCACAGATACGCAGTATTTT. It translates to CASSLGWRGGTDTQYF.

The rearrangement joins TRBV5-1 to TRBJ2-6; no clear D gene. The CDR3 sequence is 15 residues long. V shed 4 bases and J shed 0 bases, with 8 bases lying between them. CDR1 and CDR2 (germline): SGHRS, YFSETQ. The CDR3 bases are TGCGCCAGCAGCCAGTCGATCTCTGGGGCCAACGTCCTGACTTTC. Translating it yields CASSQSISGANVLTF.

The chain employs TRBV5-1 and TRBJ1-2; D perhaps matches TRBD1 (5 bases). The CDR3 extends over 15 amino acids. V was clipped by 4 bases and J by 5 bases, with 18 bases between them. Germline V gene sequence: CDR1 SGHRS, CDR2 YFSETQ. Here the CDR3 reads CASSLTDQGTYGYTF. In nucleotides, the CDR3 is TGCGCCAGCAGCCTTACGGATCAGGGAACGTATGGCTACACCTTC.

This clonotype has more than one count but fewer than ten. The V gene is TRBV20-1, the J gene TRBJ2-2; 11 bases are a match to TRBD2. V was pared by 6 bases and J by 2 bases, with 11 bases of the junction left unmatched. Germline values: CDR1 DFQATT, CDR2 SNEGSKA (reference sequence). The CDR3 sequence is 17 residues long. The CDR3 here is CSAPWDLAGGNTGELFF. CDR3 nucleotides: TGCAGTGCCCCCTGGGATCTAGCGGGGGGAAACACCGGGGAGCTGTTTTTT.

This clonotype was seen a few times. V usage is TRBV20-1 and J usage is TRBJ2-5, with TRBD1 identical over 8 bases. After removal of 1 base from V and 2 bases from J, the junction contained 6 bases not matched to a gene. CDR3 length: 15 residues. CDR1 is DFQATT, CDR2 SNEGSKA, per germline (reference sequence). CDR3 sequence: CSARGGQGGQETQYF. CDR3 DNA: TGCAGTGCTAGAGGAGGACAGGGAGGACAAGAGACCCAGTACTTC.